The 11 T cell receptor beta chains below all came from one sample that was sequenced in a study of PD-1 blockade in classical Hodgkin lymphoma. Time point of the sample: newly diagnosed, previously untreated cHL patient sample. Magnetic negative selection of thawed PBMCs was the method by which CD4+ T cells were purified. Generated by immunoSEQ multiplex PCR, the TCRdb table keeps only in-frame clones and is missing some. The sample holds around 30,000 clones, 80% to 90% seen once. Source material: CD4+ T cells from blood. The receptors originated from a human donor with classical Hodgkin lymphoma.

The chain links TRBV6-6 to TRBJ2-7, with 10 bases fitting TRBD1. The J segment lost 4 bases and the V segment lost 5 bases, leaving 8 bases of the junction unmatched. The CDR3 is made up of 15 amino acids. Germline-derived CDR1 and CDR2 are MNHNY and SVGAGI (reference sequence). The CDR3 coding sequence is TGTGCCAGCAGTACTAGGGGACAGGGGACGTACGAGCAGTACTTC. Its translation: CASSTRGQGTYEQYF.

V gene TRBV6-5 combines with J gene TRBJ2-3; D tentatively fits TRBD1 or TRBD2 (5 bases each). Germline CDR1 is MNHEY and CDR2 is SVGAGI. With 2 bases removed from V and 6 bases from J, the gap between germline ends came to 18 bases. This CDR3 is built from 16 residues. The CDR3 loop is CASSYGASPWGDTQYF. The CDR3 region has the DNA TGTGCCAGCAGTTACGGAGCTAGCCCGTGGGGGGATACGCAGTATTTT.

The chain employs TRBV19 and TRBJ1-4, with no clear D. The length of the CDR3 is 12 residues. Germline V CDR1 and CDR2: LNHDA, SQIVND (reference sequence). V gave up 9 bases and J gave up 5 bases, with 10 bases separating them. CDR3 DNA: TGTGCCAGCACAGTCGCAAATGAAAAACTGTTTTTT. Amino acid sequence: CASTVANEKLFF.

The V call is TRBV18, the J call TRBJ2-7; no clear D. This CDR3 has 12 amino acids. Trimming shortened V by 3 bases and J by 3 bases, and 6 bases separated the two germline ends. Per the germline V gene, CDR1 is KGHSH and CDR2 is LQKENI. The CDR3 DNA reads TGTGCCAGCTCACCTTCCGACTACGAGCAGTACTTC. This translates into CASSPSDYEQYF.

V and J are TRBV6-5 and TRBJ1-1; 8 nucleotides line up with TRBD1. After removal of 4 bases from V and 3 bases from J, the junction contained 7 bases not matched to a gene. CDR3 size: 15 residues. Germline CDR1 and CDR2: MNHEY and SVGAGI. CDR3 coding DNA: TGTGCCAGCAGTTCTACAGGGGGAGGGGACACTGAAGCTTTCTTT. It is translated as CASSSTGGGDTEAFF.

The rearrangement uses TRBV19 and TRBJ2-1; no clear D. This CDR3 has 12 amino acids. Trimming took off 3 bases at V and 8 bases at J, with 8 bases between the two ends. Germline V lookup: CDR1 LNHDA, CDR2 SQIVND (reference sequence). The CDR3 DNA follows: TGTGCCAGTAGTATTGTGGGGTATGAGCAGTTCTTC. Amino acid sequence: CASSIVGYEQFF. Full variable domain (remainder filled in from reference TRBV19 and TRBJ2-1): DGGITQSPKYLFRKEGQNVTLSCEQNLNHDAMYWYRQDPGQGLRLIYYSQIVNDFQKGDIAEGYSVSREKKESFPLTVTSAQKNPTAFYLCASSIVGYEQFFGPGTRLTVL.

The chain uses TRBV19 and TRBJ1-4; D remains ambiguous. From germline, CDR1 is LNHDA and CDR2 SQIVND (reference sequence). V was clipped by 8 bases and J by 5 bases, with 3 bases between them. The CDR3 length is 10 residues. The CDR3 DNA sequence: TGTGCCAGTTCGAATGAAAAACTGTTTTTT. The encoded protein is CASSNEKLFF. The full variable domain, in which reference TRBV19 and TRBJ1-4 provide the parts outside the CDR3, is DGGITQSPKYLFRKEGQNVTLSCEQNLNHDAMYWYRQDPGQGLRLIYYSQIVNDFQKGDIAEGYSVSREKKESFPLTVTSAQKNPTAFYLCASSNEKLFFGSGTQLSVL.

The J gene is TRBJ2-1, the V gene TRBV29-1; unclear D gene. CDR1 is SQVTM, CDR2 ANQGSEA, per germline. V gave up 7 bases and J gave up 1 base, with 8 bases separating them. The CDR3 sequence is 12 residues long. The chain's CDR3 is CSGLMSYNEQFF. CDR3 coding DNA: TGCAGCGGGCTAATGTCCTACAATGAGCAGTTCTTC.

The rearrangement uses TRBV5-1 and TRBJ2-3; D is ambiguous. Trimming removed 4 bases at V and 2 bases at J, with 8 bases between. This CDR3 region has 13 residues. Germline V lookup: CDR1 SGHRS, CDR2 YFSETQ. The CDR3 coding sequence is TGCGCCAGCAGCCGCGAAACCACAGATACGCAGTATTTT. Residues: CASSRETTDTQYF.

This chain connects TRBV28 to TRBJ2-2; 7 bases line up with TRBD2. CDR1 is MDHEN, CDR2 SYDVKM, per germline. The CDR3 runs to 17 residues. V dropped 4 bases and J dropped 4; count of bases not matched to a gene: 12. The CDR3 DNA is TGTGCCAGCAGTTCACCCGGCGGGAGAGACATCACCGGGGAGCTGTTTTTT. Translation gives CASSSPGGRDITGELFF.

The chain recombines TRBV18 with TRBJ2-2, with no clear D. From germline, CDR1 is KGHSH and CDR2 LQKENI. The V gene lost 7 bases and the J gene lost 5 bases, with 5 bases spanning the gap. The CDR3 loop spans 11 amino acids. The CDR3 protein is CASFQTGELFF. Here the CDR3 DNA reads TGTGCCAGCTTCCAAACCGGGGAGCTGTTTTTT.